This entry is about one TCR beta chain. Antigen unknown. Through a sample-barcoded 5' primer and a J-beta primer mix, a second PCR was run for roughly 6 to 12 cycles. Each of the cDNA molecules was tagged by a template-switch adaptor with 12 random nucleotides. Each of the samples gave a minimum of 3 million paired-end reads that contained CDR3. TCRdb itself ran the 5' RACE reads through MiXCR, one entry per CDR3 protein. The sample lists 2 million or so distinct CDR3 sequences; about 50% were seen once. This CDR3 region has 11 residues. Germline V gene lookup returns CDR1 SGHRS and CDR2 YFSETQ. In terms of origin and age, donors were healthy Caucasian individuals from Russia aged roughly 6 to 95. This sample is drawn from a study of blood T cells in healthy people across ages. Study-wide points: Significant beta diversity loss was already apparent by age roughly 38, declining roughly linearly.

The chain joins TRBV5-1 to TRBJ2-7; D is ambiguous. Gene TRBJ2-5 matches the end of the DNA better, so the J call may be wrong. The sequence came from a woman aged 40 to 50 in good health. Specimen: blood. DNA for the CDR3: TGCGCCAGCCAAACCGACGGGACCCAGTACTTC. It translates to CASQTDGTQYF.